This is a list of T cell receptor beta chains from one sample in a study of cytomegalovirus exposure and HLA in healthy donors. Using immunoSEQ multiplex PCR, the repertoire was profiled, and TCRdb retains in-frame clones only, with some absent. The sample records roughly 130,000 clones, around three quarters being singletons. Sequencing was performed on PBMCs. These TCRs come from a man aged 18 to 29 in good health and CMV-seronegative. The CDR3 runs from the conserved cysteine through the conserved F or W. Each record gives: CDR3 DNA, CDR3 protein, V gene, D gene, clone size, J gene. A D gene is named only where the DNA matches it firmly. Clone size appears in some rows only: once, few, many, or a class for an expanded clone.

cdr3_nt: TGTGCCAGCAGCGATGTGCAGGGTTTGTTGATGGCGACCTACGAGCAGTACTTC
cdr3_aa: CASSDVQGLLMATYEQYF
v_call: TRBV7-6
d_call: NA
clone_size: NA
j_call: TRBJ2-7

cdr3_nt: TGCGCCAGCAGCCAAGCTATCCGGGACAGGGGGACCTATGGCTACACCTTC
cdr3_aa: CASSQAIRDRGTYGYTF
v_call: TRBV4-1
d_call: TRBD1
clone_size: NA
j_call: TRBJ1-2

cdr3_nt: TGTGCCAGCAGCCGGGGGGGACTCCACTACGAGCAGTACTTC
cdr3_aa: CASSRGGLHYEQYF
v_call: TRBV11-2
d_call: TRBD2
clone_size: NA
j_call: TRBJ2-7

cdr3_nt: TGTGCCAGCAGGACGGGACAGGGGGCCTACGAGCAGTACTTC
cdr3_aa: CASRTGQGAYEQYF
v_call: TRBV6-5
d_call: TRBD1
clone_size: NA
j_call: TRBJ2-7

cdr3_nt: TGTGCCAGCAGTAGGGGGGGAGGTGACCCCTACGAGCAGTACTTC
cdr3_aa: CASSRGGGDPYEQYF
v_call: TRBV28
d_call: NA
clone_size: NA
j_call: TRBJ2-7

cdr3_nt: TGTGCCAGCAGCTTATATAAGGGGCAGGACAACACTGAAGCTTTCTTT
cdr3_aa: CASSLYKGQDNTEAFF
v_call: TRBV13
d_call: NA
clone_size: once
j_call: TRBJ1-1

cdr3_nt: TGCGCCAGCAGCCAACAGGGCAATCAGCCCCAGCATTTT
cdr3_aa: CASSQQGNQPQHF
v_call: TRBV4-3
d_call: NA
clone_size: few
j_call: TRBJ1-5

cdr3_nt: TGTGCCAGCTGGGGCCTCTACGAGCAGTACTTC
cdr3_aa: CASWGLYEQYF
v_call: TRBV2
d_call: NA
clone_size: NA
j_call: TRBJ2-7

cdr3_nt: TGTGCCATCAGTGAGTCCGGGACAAGGAGCTACGAGCAGTACTTC
cdr3_aa: CAISESGTRSYEQYF
v_call: TRBV10-3
d_call: NA
clone_size: NA
j_call: TRBJ2-7

cdr3_nt: TGTGCCAGCAGTGACGGAGCGGGAACGACCAAACCGCAGTTCTTC
cdr3_aa: CASSDGAGTTKPQFF
v_call: TRBV25-1
d_call: TRBD2
clone_size: NA
j_call: TRBJ2-1

cdr3_nt: TGTGCCAGCGCCCGACGACTAGCTGAACAAGAGACCCAGTACTTC
cdr3_aa: CASARRLAEQETQYF
v_call: TRBV5-5
d_call: TRBD2
clone_size: NA
j_call: TRBJ2-5

cdr3_nt: TGTGCCAGCAGTGTTCGGGATAGGACAGATACGCAGTATTTT
cdr3_aa: CASSVRDRTDTQYF
v_call: TRBV2
d_call: NA
clone_size: NA
j_call: TRBJ2-3

cdr3_nt: TGTGCCAGCAGCGGACAAACTAACTATTCGTCGGAAAACATTCAGTACTTC
cdr3_aa: CASSGQTNYSSENIQYF
v_call: TRBV7-9
d_call: NA
clone_size: NA
j_call: TRBJ2-4

cdr3_nt: TGTGCCAGTAGTATAGGACTAGCGGGAGGGCCCTACGAGCAGTACTTC
cdr3_aa: CASSIGLAGGPYEQYF
v_call: TRBV19
d_call: TRBD2
clone_size: NA
j_call: TRBJ2-7

cdr3_nt: TGTGCCAGTAACGTTCGGGTGGGGAGGTACGGTCAGCCCCAGCATTTT
cdr3_aa: CASNVRVGRYGQPQHF
v_call: TRBV19
d_call: NA
clone_size: NA
j_call: TRBJ1-5

cdr3_nt: TGTGCCAGCAGGTACCTAGCGAAACTACAAGAGACCCAGTACTTC
cdr3_aa: CASRYLAKLQETQYF
v_call: TRBV6-1
d_call: NA
clone_size: NA
j_call: TRBJ2-5

cdr3_nt: TGCAGCGTTGTAGGGACAGGCCAAGGGTATGGCTACACCTTC
cdr3_aa: CSVVGTGQGYGYTF
v_call: TRBV29-1
d_call: TRBD1
clone_size: NA
j_call: TRBJ1-2

cdr3_nt: TGTGCCAGCAGTTACCTCCTTCAACAGGGCCACTTC
cdr3_aa: CASSYLLQQGHF
v_call: TRBV6-6
d_call: NA
clone_size: NA
j_call: TRBJ1-2

cdr3_nt: TGCGCCAGCAGCCCCCGAGTGTGGCGGGAGGAAGGAGATACGCAGTATTTT
cdr3_aa: CASSPRVWREEGDTQYF
v_call: TRBV5-1
d_call: TRBD2
clone_size: NA
j_call: TRBJ2-3

cdr3_nt: TGTGCCAGCTCACTAGGTGCGGGCTTGTACAATGAGCAGTTCTTC
cdr3_aa: CASSLGAGLYNEQFF
v_call: TRBV18
d_call: NA
clone_size: NA
j_call: TRBJ2-1

cdr3_nt: TGTGCCAGTTCCTCCGGGACAGGGGATTACGAGCAGTACTTC
cdr3_aa: CASSSGTGDYEQYF
v_call: TRBV19
d_call: TRBD1
clone_size: NA
j_call: TRBJ2-7

cdr3_nt: TGTGCCAGCAGTTCCCTAAACGGACGGGGGGCAACTCAGCCCCAGCATTTT
cdr3_aa: CASSSLNGRGATQPQHF
v_call: TRBV27
d_call: NA
clone_size: NA
j_call: TRBJ1-5

cdr3_nt: TGTGCCAGCAGCCAGGGAACTGGCTACACCTTC
cdr3_aa: CASSQGTGYTF
v_call: TRBV6-5
d_call: NA
clone_size: few
j_call: TRBJ1-2

cdr3_nt: TGTGCCAGCAGCTTAGGACGACAGGTCTCTGGAAACACCATATATTTT
cdr3_aa: CASSLGRQVSGNTIYF
v_call: TRBV11-2
d_call: NA
clone_size: NA
j_call: TRBJ1-3